Listed below are T cell receptor beta chains from one sample, sequenced in a study of blood T cell repertoires in COVID-19. Clones were sequenced by immunoSEQ multiplex PCR, and TCRdb holds only the in-frame ones, with some missing. The sample contains 160,000 or so clones, 80% to 90% of which appear only once. Sequencing was done on a sample of peripheral blood. These receptors all stem from a man aged 40-50 years with acute or convalescent COVID-19. The CDR3 runs from the conserved cysteine through the conserved F or W. A D gene is named only where the DNA matches it firmly. The listing skips clone size in some rows; elsewhere it reads once, few, many or a size class.

clone size	D gene	V gene	J gene	CDR3 protein	CDR3 DNA
NA	NA	TRBV21-1	TRBJ2-3	CASSKGRTSTDTQYF	TGTGCCAGCAGCAAAGGTCGGACTAGCACAGATACGCAGTATTTT
NA	NA	TRBV18	TRBJ2-3	CASAPLATSYSTDTQYF	TGTGCCAGCGCCCCCCTAGCGACATCCTATAGCACAGATACGCAGTATTTT
NA	NA	TRBV2	TRBJ1-5	CASRSYSNQPQHF	TGTGCCAGCAGATCCTATAGCAATCAGCCCCAGCATTTT
NA	TRBD1	TRBV7-8	TRBJ1-2	CASSPGQALYGYTF	TGTGCCAGCAGCCCGGGACAGGCTCTCTATGGCTACACCTTC
NA	TRBD2	TRBV11-3	TRBJ2-1	CASSLAGGPIDEQFF	TGTGCCAGCAGCTTAGCGGGGGGGCCTATCGATGAGCAGTTCTTC
once	TRBD2	TRBV4-2	TRBJ2-7	CASSQKAGGLDEQYF	TGTGCCAGCAGCCAAAAGGCGGGGGGCTTAGACGAGCAGTACTTC
NA	NA	TRBV7-3	TRBJ2-7	CASSGQISEQYF	TGTGCCAGCAGCGGACAGATATCCGAGCAGTACTTC
NA	TRBD1	TRBV7-3	TRBJ2-2	CASSPAGQGNTGELFF	TGTGCCAGCAGCCCCGCGGGACAGGGTAACACCGGGGAGCTGTTTTTT
NA	TRBD2	TRBV2	TRBJ2-3	CASSGGFDTQYF	TGTGCCAGCAGCGGGGGGTTCGATACGCAGTATTTT
NA	NA	TRBV6-6	TRBJ1-2	CASSYSDAPGAYGYTF	TGTGCCAGCAGTTACTCCGACGCACCAGGGGCCTATGGCTACACCTTC
NA	TRBD2	TRBV11-3	TRBJ2-2	CASSLSRGGTNTGELFF	TGTGCCAGCAGCTTATCGCGGGGGGGAACGAACACCGGGGAGCTGTTTTTT
NA	TRBD2	TRBV19	TRBJ2-5	CARAGRGGGGTQYF	TGTGCCCGTGCCGGGCGGGGGGGCGGCGGGACCCAGTACTTC
NA	NA	TRBV11-2	TRBJ1-1	CASSLGQGIPGAFF	TGTGCCAGCAGCTTAGGGCAGGGAATCCCAGGAGCTTTCTTT
NA	TRBD2	TRBV5-4	TRBJ2-3	CASSVTSGGALDTQYF	TGTGCCAGCAGCGTTACTAGCGGGGGGGCCTTAGATACGCAGTATTTT
NA	NA	TRBV20-1	TRBJ1-2	CSALPQVGYTF	TGCAGTGCCCTCCCGCAGGTCGGTTACACCTTC
NA	TRBD1	TRBV9	TRBJ1-5	CASSPGGTEDQPQHF	TGTGCCAGCAGCCCTGGGGGGACAGAAGATCAGCCCCAGCATTTT
NA	TRBD2	TRBV2	TRBJ2-7	CASCGLAGYEQYF	TGTGCCAGCTGTGGACTAGCGGGCTACGAGCAGTACTTC
NA	NA	TRBV7-3	TRBJ2-2	CASSPQTRALGELFF	TGTGCCAGCAGCCCGCAGACTAGAGCCCTCGGGGAGCTGTTTTTT
NA	NA	TRBV5-4	TRBJ2-5	CASSPEGRGETQYF	TGTGCCAGCAGCCCCGAAGGCAGAGGAGAGACCCAGTACTTC
once	TRBD1	TRBV4-1	TRBJ2-1	CASSQVGQGPYNEQFF	TGCGCCAGCAGCCAAGTGGGACAGGGCCCCTACAATGAGCAGTTCTTC
NA	NA	TRBV10-2	TRBJ2-3	CASSTTSIADTQYF	TGCGCCAGCAGTACAACTAGCATAGCAGATACGCAGTATTTT
NA	NA	TRBV27	TRBJ2-1	CASSSLSSGGPTYNEQFF	TGTGCCAGCAGTTCATTATCCTCCGGGGGTCCCACCTACAATGAGCAGTTCTTC
NA	TRBD1	TRBV7-9	TRBJ2-7	CASRLQGTGIYEQYF	TGTGCCAGCAGGCTGCAGGGGACAGGGATCTACGAGCAGTACTTC
NA	TRBD2	TRBV9	TRBJ2-1	CASSVGASGGAVVNEQFF	TGTGCCAGCAGCGTAGGGGCTAGCGGGGGGGCCGTGGTAAATGAGCAGTTCTTC
NA	NA	TRBV12-3/TRBV12-4	TRBJ2-1	CASSFSGTGGQFF	TGTGCCAGCAGTTTTTCCGGGACTGGGGGGCAGTTCTTC
NA	TRBD1	TRBV24-1	TRBJ2-2	CATSDYGTGGYTGELFF	TGTGCCACCAGTGATTACGGGACAGGGGGCTATACCGGGGAGCTGTTTTTT
NA	NA	TRBV3-1/TRBV3-2	TRBJ2-2	CASSRFSSGQAGELFF	TGTGCCAGCAGCCGGTTTAGTTCAGGGCAGGCCGGGGAGCTGTTTTTT
NA	TRBD1	TRBV6-5	TRBJ1-2	CATLNHGTVAYGYTF	TGTGCCACCCTAAACCACGGGACAGTAGCCTATGGCTACACCTTC
NA	TRBD2	TRBV7-9	TRBJ2-5	CASNEDRTSTETQYF	TGTGCCAGCAACGAGGATCGGACTAGTACGGAGACCCAGTACTTC
NA	NA	TRBV29-1	TRBJ1-2	CSVEFDKSFYGYTF	TGCAGCGTTGAGTTTGACAAATCGTTCTATGGCTACACCTTC
NA	TRBD1	TRBV15	TRBJ2-7	CATSGSGTDPYEQYF	TGTGCCACCAGCGGTTCCGGGACAGACCCCTACGAGCAGTACTTC
NA	TRBD1	TRBV12-5	TRBJ1-1	CASGLGGTGNTEAFF	TGTGCTAGTGGTTTGGGAGGGACAGGGAACACTGAAGCTTTCTTT
NA	NA	TRBV2	TRBJ1-5	CASTLGGVRNQPQHF	TGTGCCAGCACCCTCGGGGGGGTTCGCAATCAGCCCCAGCATTTT
NA	NA	TRBV6-1	TRBJ1-2	CASSESGVVYGYTF	TGTGCCAGCAGTGAAAGCGGGGTGGTCTATGGCTACACCTTC
NA	TRBD2	TRBV6-2/TRBV6-3	TRBJ2-3	CASSYSLTSGFYTDTQYF	TGTGCCAGCAGTTACTCTTTGACTAGCGGGTTTTACACAGATACGCAGTATTTT
once	NA	TRBV6-6	TRBJ2-3	CASTPQGSTDTQYF	TGTGCCAGCACCCCCCAGGGTAGCACAGATACGCAGTATTTT
NA	NA	TRBV19	TRBJ2-1	CASSISGVEQFF	TGTGCCAGTAGTATATCGGGGGTTGAGCAGTTCTTC
NA	TRBD1	TRBV27	TRBJ1-4	CASSLNRGTNEKLFF	TGTGCCAGCAGTTTAAACAGGGGAACTAATGAAAAACTGTTTTTT
NA	NA	TRBV18	TRBJ1-3	CASSPGIGTSGNTIYF	TGTGCCAGCTCACCGGGCATCGGCACCTCTGGAAACACCATATATTTT
few	NA	TRBV3-1/TRBV3-2	TRBJ2-2	CASSPGVGGHTGELFF	TGTGCCAGCAGCCCCGGAGTGGGGGGTCACACCGGGGAGCTGTTTTTT
NA	TRBD1	TRBV5-1	TRBJ1-1	CASSPGQGVVKTEAFF	TGCGCCAGCAGCCCTGGACAGGGGGTCGTAAAGACTGAAGCTTTCTTT
NA	NA	TRBV5-1	TRBJ1-2	CASSLIQGDGYTF	TGCGCCAGCAGCTTGATTCAGGGTGATGGCTACACCTTC
NA	NA	TRBV28	TRBJ2-3	CASNPIRPDTQYF	TGTGCCAGCAACCCTATCCGTCCAGATACGCAGTATTTT
NA	TRBD2	TRBV3-1/TRBV3-2	TRBJ2-1	CASSQVAGGPYEQFF	TGTGCCAGCAGCCAAGTTGCGGGGGGGCCTTATGAGCAGTTCTTC
NA	NA	TRBV6-1	TRBJ2-7	CASSEASSWSYEQYF	TGTGCCAGCAGTGAAGCATCCAGTTGGTCCTACGAGCAGTACTTC
few	NA	TRBV29-1	TRBJ1-2	CSVEGEDGYTF	TGCAGCGTTGAAGGGGAGGATGGCTACACCTTC
few	TRBD2	TRBV27	TRBJ2-4	CASSYASGGARDIQYF	TGTGCCAGCAGTTACGCTAGCGGGGGGGCAAGGGACATTCAGTACTTC
NA	NA	TRBV7-2	TRBJ1-1	CASSQGPTGVNTEAFF	TGTGCCAGCAGCCAGGGACCAACGGGGGTTAACACTGAAGCTTTCTTT
once	TRBD1	TRBV5-1	TRBJ1-1	CASSTAGGNTEAFF	TGCGCCAGCAGCACTGCAGGGGGGAACACTGAAGCTTTCTTT
NA	TRBD1	TRBV2	TRBJ1-6	CASRRGPGQGSSPLHF	TGTGCCAGCAGGAGGGGCCCGGGACAGGGATCCTCACCCCTCCACTTT
NA	TRBD1	TRBV28	TRBJ1-1	CASSSHYNLQGTGAFF	TGTGCCAGCAGTTCCCATTACAACTTACAGGGGACGGGAGCTTTCTTT
NA	NA	TRBV19	TRBJ2-2	CASSILQGDQGTGELFF	TGTGCCAGTAGTATTCTACAGGGCGACCAGGGGACCGGGGAGCTGTTTTTT
NA	TRBD1	TRBV30	TRBJ1-5	CAWSVRAGGPNQPQHF	TGTGCCTGGAGTGTACGGGCAGGGGGCCCCAATCAGCCCCAGCATTTT
NA	NA	TRBV5-8	TRBJ2-3	CASSLNRVETDTQYF	TGTGCCAGCAGCTTGAACAGGGTTGAAACAGATACGCAGTATTTT
NA	NA	TRBV27	TRBJ1-4	CASSFIARGANEKLFF	TGTGCCAGCAGTTTTATTGCCAGGGGAGCTAATGAAAAACTGTTTTTT
few	NA	TRBV6-5	TRBJ2-3	CASSYLRRNTDTQYF	TGTGCCAGCAGTTACCTCAGGAGGAACACAGATACGCAGTATTTT
NA	TRBD2	TRBV2	TRBJ2-7	CATGGTELEYEQYF	TGTGCCACCGGGGGGACGGAATTAGAGTACGAGCAGTACTTC
NA	NA	TRBV21-1	TRBJ2-5	CASSKALSTSGGPWLFETQYF	TGTGCCAGCAGCAAAGCGCTTTCGACTAGCGGGGGCCCATGGCTCTTCGAGACCCAGTACTTC
NA	TRBD1	TRBV6-6	TRBJ1-2	CASSSEGAYGYTF	TGTGCCAGCAGTTCAGAGGGGGCTTATGGCTACACCTTC